The 27 T cell receptor beta chains presented below share a single source sample, sequenced in a study of early T cells in non-severe SARS-CoV-2 infection. MiXCR was run by TCRdb on the 5' RACE reads, yielding one entry per CDR3 protein. The repertoire holds some 57,000 distinct CDR3 sequences, with 10% as singletons. Input material: whole blood. The source is an adult who was a healthcare worker with PCR-confirmed SARS-CoV-2 infection or an uninfected control (not recorded which).

The V gene is TRBV24-1, the J gene TRBJ2-1, with TRBD2 matching 9 bases. The junction had 1 base not matched to a gene; V was cut back by 9 bases and J by 2 bases. CDR1 is KGHDR, CDR2 SFDVKD, per germline. This CDR3 spans 13 amino acids. CDR3: CATAGGPYNEQFF. DNA of the CDR3: TGTGCCACCGCGGGGGGGCCCTACAATGAGCAGTTCTTC.

The CDR3 DNA reads TGTGCCAGCAGGAGTAGCGGGACAGCCTACACTGAAGCTTTCTTT. Protein product: CASRSSGTAYTEAFF. V and J are TRBV6-1 and TRBJ1-1, with 7 bases aligning to TRBD1. V was clipped by 6 bases and J by 3 bases; unmatched bases: 10. Germline assignment: CDR1 MNHNS and CDR2 SASEGT. This CDR3 has 15 residues.

The chain joins TRBV3-1 to TRBJ2-3; D might be TRBD1 (5 bases). V was cut by 4 bases and J by 2 bases, with 22 bases left in between. Germline V lookup: CDR1 LGHDT, CDR2 YNNKEL (reference sequence). CDR3 size: 18 residues. CDR3 loop: CASSRSGARSRPTDTQYF. CDR3 sequence (DNA): TGTGCCAGCAGCCGAAGTGGGGCGCGGAGCCGCCCCACAGATACGCAGTATTTT.

This clonotype was observed a handful of times. V is TRBV5-1 and J is TRBJ1-4, with D maybe TRBD1 (5 bases). V was trimmed by 4 bases and J by 7 bases, leaving 11 bases between them. Germline-derived CDR1 and CDR2 are SGHRS and YFSETQ. This CDR3 spans 13 amino acids. The CDR3 is CASSPRGGEKLFF. CDR3 DNA: TGCGCCAGCAGCCCCCGGGGCGGTGAAAAACTGTTTTTT.

This sequence joins TRBV2 and TRBJ2-2; no firm D call. The CDR3 has 13 amino acids. The V end was cut by 8 bases, the J end by 6 bases, with 13 bases between. Germline V gives CDR1 SNHLY, CDR2 FYNNEI. The CDR3 loop is CASHTGPPGELFF. Written as DNA, the CDR3 is TGTGCCAGCCACACCGGACCCCCCGGGGAGCTGTTTTTT.

This clonotype was recorded at least ten times. The gene calls are TRBV10-3 and TRBJ1-3; 7 positions match TRBD1. Germline CDR1 reads ENHRY; CDR2 reads SYGVKD. The CDR3 loop spans 13 amino acids. Losses at the gene ends were 9 bases for V and 4 bases for J; bases not matched to a gene: 6. Here the CDR3 DNA reads TGTGCCATAAAGGGGGCACAAGGAAACACCATATATTTT. Amino acid sequence: CAIKGAQGNTIYF.

This clonotype appeared many times. CDR3 DNA sequence: TGTGCCAGCAGCTTAGTAATGCAGACCGCGGTTACATCTAGCACAGATACGCAGTATTTT. Its protein product is CASSLVMQTAVTSSTDTQYF. The chain is built from TRBV11-2 and TRBJ2-3; D remains unclear. CDR1 SGHAT and CDR2 FQNNGV come from the germline V gene. V lost 1 base and J lost 0, with 23 bases in between. The CDR3 extends over 20 amino acids.

This clonotype was observed at least ten times. This chain links TRBV3-1 with TRBJ1-1; D not resolved. The length of the CDR3 is 16 residues. Trimming left V 4 bases short and J 6 bases short, with 21 bases between. The germline CDR1 and CDR2 sequences are LGHDT and YNNKEL (reference sequence). CDR3 coding DNA: TGTGCCAGCAGCCGATACTCCGGGATAAGTGAACCTGAAGCTTTCTTT. Its protein is CASSRYSGISEPEAFF.

The chain employs TRBV20-1 and TRBJ2-3; TRBD2 matches 7 bases. Germline loops: CDR1 DFQATT, CDR2 SNEGSKA (reference sequence). The CDR3 length is 11 residues. Trimming at V came to 1 base and at J to 12 bases, leaving 4 bases not matched to a gene. CDR3 sequence: CSARASGSQYF. DNA for the CDR3: TGCAGTGCTAGAGCTAGCGGTAGTCAGTATTTT.

This clonotype was detected many times. The CDR3 sequence is CASSLGGAAYNEQFF. DNA of the CDR3: TGCGCCAGCAGCCTAGGGGGCGCAGCCTACAATGAGCAGTTCTTC. This chain uses TRBV5-1 with TRBJ2-1; 7 bases match TRBD1. V shed 4 bases, J shed 2 bases, and the junction held 6 bases outside the gene matches. Germline values: CDR1 SGHRS, CDR2 YFSETQ. The CDR3 sequence is 15 residues long.

This clonotype was counted a few times. The genes are TRBV29-1 and TRBJ2-3; D remains ambiguous. V lost 4 bases to trimming and J lost 1 base, with 6 bases between them. The CDR3 is 12 amino acids. Germline V gives CDR1 SQVTM, CDR2 ANQGSEA. This CDR3 is CSVVRGTDTQYF. CDR3 nucleotides: TGCAGCGTTGTACGCGGCACAGATACGCAGTATTTT.

This clonotype was counted a few times. The chain uses TRBV20-1 and TRBJ2-3; possibly TRBD2 for D (5 bases). The germline V gene encodes CDR1 DFQATT and CDR2 SNEGSKA (reference sequence). Trimming took 6 bases from V and 4 from J, leaving 14 bases between them. The CDR3 is 13 amino acids. The DNA of the CDR3 is TGCAGTGCCCATGGGAGTAGTGCAGATACGCAGTATTTT. Protein: CSAHGSSADTQYF.

This clonotype occurred a few times. This chain uses TRBV28 with TRBJ2-7; no clear D gene. CDR3 length: 13 residues. Germline CDR1 MDHEN, CDR2 SYDVKM. V gave up 4 bases and J gave up 6 bases, with 13 bases separating them. The CDR3 region has the DNA TGTGCCAGCAGTTCCCCGAGACGTCGCGAGCAGTACTTC. Translation: CASSSPRRREQYF. Full variable domain (missing parts from reference TRBV28 and TRBJ2-7): DVKVTQSSRYLVKRTGEKVFLECVQDMDHENMFWYRQDPGLGLRLIYFSYDVKMKEKGDIPEGYSVSREKKERFSLILESASTNQTSMYLCASSSPRRREQYFGPGTRLTVT.

CDR3 loop: CASTLRPTYEQYF. For the CDR3, the DNA is TGTGCCAGCACGTTGAGGCCGACCTACGAGCAGTACTTC. The chain recombines TRBV2 with TRBJ2-7; D is ambiguous. From germline, CDR1 is SNHLY and CDR2 FYNNEI. Trimming left V 7 bases short and J 2 bases short, with 12 bases between. The CDR3 is 13 residues long.

Ten or more counts support this clonotype. The gene calls are TRBV7-2 and TRBJ1-5; 8 nucleotides match TRBD1. CDR1 is SGHTA, CDR2 FQGNSA, per germline. There are 15 residues in the CDR3. The trim removed 5 bases at V and 3 bases at J, leaving 6 bases unmatched. CDR3 sequence: CASSVRQGFNQPQHF. CDR3 in DNA: TGTGCCAGCAGCGTTCGACAGGGGTTCAATCAGCCCCAGCATTTT.

This chain joins TRBV6-1 and TRBJ2-7, with 7 bases aligning to TRBD2. This CDR3 comprises 14 residues. V gave up 5 bases and J gave up 0 bases; unmatched junction bases: 4. Looked up from germline, CDR1 is MNHNS and CDR2 is SASEGT. CDR3 DNA: TGTGCCAGCAGTCAAACTAGCGACTCCTACGAGCAGTACTTC. The encoded protein is CASSQTSDSYEQYF.

This clonotype was recorded at least ten times. The genes are TRBV6-5 and TRBJ2-1; D unclear. Trimming left V 5 bases short and J 2 bases short, with 19 bases between. The germline gives CDR1 MNHEY, CDR2 SVGAGI. CDR3 length: 17 residues. The CDR3 protein is CASSRTSLSQPYNEQFF. CDR3 DNA sequence: TGTGCCAGCAGTCGAACCTCACTCAGCCAACCCTACAATGAGCAGTTCTTC.

This clonotype was found many times. The chain couples TRBV18 to TRBJ1-1; TRBD1 might be the D (6 bases). Between the trimmed V and J ends, which lost 4 bases and 4 bases, there was a span of 13 bases. The CDR3 has 14 amino acids. CDR1 KGHSH and CDR2 LQKENI come from the germline V gene. CDR3 loop: CASSRDTGITEAFF. CDR3 bases: TGTGCCAGCTCACGCGATACAGGGATCACTGAAGCTTTCTTT.

This clonotype was observed a handful of times. The chain joins TRBV4-1 to TRBJ1-3; 7 nucleotides align to TRBD1. The CDR3 runs 17 residues. Germline trimming cut 1 base from V and 4 bases from J; bases unmatched to any gene: 10. Per germline, CDR1 MGHRA and CDR2 YSYEKL. This chain's CDR3 is CASSQGDNRDRGNTIYF. CDR3 in DNA: TGCGCCAGCAGCCAAGGGGATAACCGGGACAGAGGAAACACCATATATTTT.

The J gene is TRBJ2-2, the V gene TRBV9; possible D gene TRBD2, 5 bases. V gave up 0 bases and J gave up 6 bases, with 12 bases separating them. This CDR3 region has 15 residues. The germline gives CDR1 SGDLS, CDR2 YYNGEE. Written as DNA, the CDR3 is TGTGCCAGCAGCGTAGGGACTTCCTTGGCCGGGGAGCTGTTTTTT. It is translated as CASSVGTSLAGELFF.

At least ten counts were recorded for this clonotype. The chain has TRBV6-5 and TRBJ2-3; D possibly uses TRBD1 or TRBD2 (5 bases each). The CDR3 has 15 amino acids. Germline-derived CDR1 and CDR2 are MNHEY and SVGAGI. Trimming removed 2 bases from V and 1 base from J, with 10 bases in between. The CDR3 spells CASSYGGRGTDTQYF. CDR3 DNA sequence: TGTGCCAGCAGTTACGGAGGCAGGGGCACAGATACGCAGTATTTT.

This chain connects TRBV27 to TRBJ2-7, with D perhaps matching TRBD1 (6 bases). V lost 6 bases, J lost 2 bases, and 14 bases lay in between. The CDR3 length is 14 residues. Germline V lookup: CDR1 MNHEY, CDR2 SMNVEV (reference sequence). The CDR3 region is CASRKQGIPYEQYF. As DNA, the CDR3 is TGTGCCAGCAGGAAACAGGGAATACCCTACGAGCAGTACTTC.

This clonotype has at least ten counts. The V call is TRBV7-9, the J call TRBJ1-4, with no clear D. This CDR3 has 15 amino acids. The V gene lost 1 base and the J gene lost 0 bases, with 6 bases spanning the gap. Germline CDR1 SEHNR, CDR2 FQNEAQ (reference sequence). The CDR3 DNA reads as TGTGCCAGCAGCTTAGTCAGCACAACTAATGAAAAACTGTTTTTT. Translating gives CASSLVSTTNEKLFF.

This clonotype was seen at least ten times. The chain couples TRBV4-3 to TRBJ1-3; 9 positions agree with TRBD1. From germline, CDR1 is LGHNA and CDR2 YSLEER. J lost 8 bases, V lost 3 bases, and 11 bases had no gene match. The CDR3 is 16 amino acids. CDR3 nucleotide sequence: TGCGCCAGCAGCCATACACCTGGGACAGGGTCAGACACCATATATTTT. Translation gives CASSHTPGTGSDTIYF.

The CDR3 DNA reads TGTGCCAGCAAGACGGGGACTGTTCGGTCGCAGTACTTC. This encodes CASKTGTVRSQYF. The rearrangement joins TRBV12-3 or TRBV12-4 to TRBJ2-7, with TRBD2 as a possible D gene (6 bases). CDR3 length equals 13 residues. Deletions cut 7 bases from V and 9 bases from J, with 19 bases between.

This clonotype was seen at least ten times. The chain uses TRBV4-3 and TRBJ1-5, with D tentatively TRBD1 (6 bases). This CDR3 comprises 13 residues. The V gene's germline CDR1 is LGHNA and CDR2 YSLEER. V was shortened by 4 bases and J by 5 bases, with 9 bases between the two germline ends. Here the CDR3 DNA reads TGCGCCAGCAGCCGATACAGGGATCAGCCCCAGCATTTT. Residues: CASSRYRDQPQHF.

This chain links TRBV11-2 with TRBJ2-7; 8 nucleotides agree with TRBD2. The V and J ends lost 1 base and 3 bases, in that order; junction bases with no gene match: 5. CDR1 and CDR2 from the germline V gene are SGHAT and FQNNGV. The CDR3 is made up of 15 amino acids. As DNA, the CDR3 is TGTGCCAGCAGCTTAGGGACTAGCCCCTACTACGAGCAGTACTTC. It translates to CASSLGTSPYYEQYF. Variable domain in full (rest from reference TRBV11-2 and TRBJ2-7): EAGVAQSPRYKIIEKRQSVAFWCNPISGHATLYWYQQILGQGPKLLIQFQNNGVVDDSQLPKDRFSAERLKGVDSTLKIQPAKLEDSAVYLCASSLGTSPYYEQYFGPGTRLTVT.